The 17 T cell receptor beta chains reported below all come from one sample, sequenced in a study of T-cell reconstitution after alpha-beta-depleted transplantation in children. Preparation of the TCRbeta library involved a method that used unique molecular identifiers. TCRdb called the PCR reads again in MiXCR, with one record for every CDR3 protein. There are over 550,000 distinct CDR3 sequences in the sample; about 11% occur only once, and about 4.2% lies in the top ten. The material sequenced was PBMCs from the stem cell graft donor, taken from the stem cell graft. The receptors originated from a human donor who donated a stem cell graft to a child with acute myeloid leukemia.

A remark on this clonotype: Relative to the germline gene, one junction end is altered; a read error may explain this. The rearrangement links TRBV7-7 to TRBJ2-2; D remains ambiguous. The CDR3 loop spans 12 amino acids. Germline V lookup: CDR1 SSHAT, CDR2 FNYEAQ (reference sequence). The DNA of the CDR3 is TGTGCTAGCAGCCATGGTTCCGGGGAGCTGTTTTTT. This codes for CASSHGSGELFF.

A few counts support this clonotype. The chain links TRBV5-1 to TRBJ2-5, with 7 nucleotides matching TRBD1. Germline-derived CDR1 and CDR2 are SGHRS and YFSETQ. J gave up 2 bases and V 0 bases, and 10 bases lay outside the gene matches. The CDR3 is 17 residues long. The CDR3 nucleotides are TGCGCCAGCAGCTTGGGTGGTATGGGACAGAGACAAGAGACCCAGTACTTC. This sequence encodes CASSLGGMGQRQETQYF.

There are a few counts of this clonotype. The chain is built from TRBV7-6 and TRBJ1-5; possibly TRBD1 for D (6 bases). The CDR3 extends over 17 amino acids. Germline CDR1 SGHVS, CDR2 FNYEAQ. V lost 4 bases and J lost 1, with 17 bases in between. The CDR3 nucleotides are TGTGCCAGCAGCTCTCCTTCCAGGGGTCACAGCAATCAGCCCCAGCATTTT. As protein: CASSSPSRGHSNQPQHF.

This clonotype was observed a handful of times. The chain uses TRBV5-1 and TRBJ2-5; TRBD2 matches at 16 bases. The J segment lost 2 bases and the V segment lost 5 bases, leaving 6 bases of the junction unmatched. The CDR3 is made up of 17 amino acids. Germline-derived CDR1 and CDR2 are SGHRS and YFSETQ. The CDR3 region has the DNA TGCGCCAGCAGGGGACTAGCGGGAGGGCCGTCTCAAGAGACCCAGTACTTC. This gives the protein CASRGLAGGPSQETQYF.

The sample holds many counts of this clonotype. CDR3 DNA: TGCAGTGCGGAAGGACTTCTTAACACCGGGGAGCTGTTTTTT. Translation: CSAEGLLNTGELFF. The chain carries TRBV20-1 and TRBJ2-2; a possible D gene is TRBD2 (5 bases). This CDR3 is built from 14 residues. CDR1 and CDR2 (germline): DFQATT, SNEGSKA (reference sequence). The V end lost 6 bases, the J end lost 2 bases, and 13 bases lay between the germline ends.

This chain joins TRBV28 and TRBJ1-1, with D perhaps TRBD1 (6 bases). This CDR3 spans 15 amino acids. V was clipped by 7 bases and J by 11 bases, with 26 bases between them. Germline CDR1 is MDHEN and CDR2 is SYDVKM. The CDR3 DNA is TGTGCCAGCACCCTGGGGGGGCTCGGGGCAGGCGGTGCTTTCTTT. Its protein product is CASTLGGLGAGGAFF.

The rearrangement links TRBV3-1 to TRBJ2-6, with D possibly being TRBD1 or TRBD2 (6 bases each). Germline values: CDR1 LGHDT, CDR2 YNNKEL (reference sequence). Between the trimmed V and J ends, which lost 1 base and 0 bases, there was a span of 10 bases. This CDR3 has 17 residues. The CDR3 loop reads CASSQGGAASGANVLTF. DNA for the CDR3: TGTGCCAGCAGCCAAGGGGGGGCGGCCTCTGGGGCCAACGTCCTGACTTTC. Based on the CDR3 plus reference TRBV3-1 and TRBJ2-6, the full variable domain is DTAVSQTPKYLVTQMGNDKSIKCEQNLGHDTMYWYKQDSKKFLKIMFSYNNKELIINETVPNRFSPKSPDKAHLNLHINSLELGDSAVYFCASSQGGAASGANVLTFGAGSRLTVL.

The CDR3 loop is CSKEGQGETQYF. The CDR3 DNA sequence: TGCAGTAAGGAGGGCCAGGGAGAGACCCAGTACTTC. The V and J genes are TRBV20-1 and TRBJ2-5; TRBD2 might be the D (6 bases). The CDR3 length is 12 residues. CDR1 and CDR2 (germline): DFQATT, SNEGSKA (reference sequence). V lost 8 bases to trimming and J lost 4 bases, with 14 bases between them.

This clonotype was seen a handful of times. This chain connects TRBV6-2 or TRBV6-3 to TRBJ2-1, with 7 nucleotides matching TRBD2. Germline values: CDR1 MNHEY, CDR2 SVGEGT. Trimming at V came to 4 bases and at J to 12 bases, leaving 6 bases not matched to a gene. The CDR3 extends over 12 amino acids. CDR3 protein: CASSWGRATQFF. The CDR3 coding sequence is TGTGCCAGCAGTTGGGGGAGGGCCACGCAGTTCTTC.

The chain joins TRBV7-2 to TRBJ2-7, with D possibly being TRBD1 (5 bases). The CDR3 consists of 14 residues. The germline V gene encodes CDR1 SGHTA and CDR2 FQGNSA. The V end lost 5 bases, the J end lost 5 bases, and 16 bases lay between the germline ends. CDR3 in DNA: TGTGCCAGCAGCCAAGTATCAGGGATCGACGAGCAGTACTTC. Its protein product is CASSQVSGIDEQYF.

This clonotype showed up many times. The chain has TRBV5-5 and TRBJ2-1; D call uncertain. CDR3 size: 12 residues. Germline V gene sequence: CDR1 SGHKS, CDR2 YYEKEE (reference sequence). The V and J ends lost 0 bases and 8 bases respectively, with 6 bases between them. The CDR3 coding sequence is TGTGCCAGCAGCTTGGATTTGCATGAGCAGTTCTTC. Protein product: CASSLDLHEQFF.

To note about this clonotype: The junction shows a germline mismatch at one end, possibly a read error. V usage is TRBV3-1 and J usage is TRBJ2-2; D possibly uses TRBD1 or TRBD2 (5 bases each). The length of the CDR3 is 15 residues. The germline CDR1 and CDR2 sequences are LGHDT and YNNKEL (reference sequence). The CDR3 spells CTSSPGRPNTGELFF. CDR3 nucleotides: TGTACCAGCAGCCCGGGACGGCCGAACACCGGGGAGCTGTTTTTT.

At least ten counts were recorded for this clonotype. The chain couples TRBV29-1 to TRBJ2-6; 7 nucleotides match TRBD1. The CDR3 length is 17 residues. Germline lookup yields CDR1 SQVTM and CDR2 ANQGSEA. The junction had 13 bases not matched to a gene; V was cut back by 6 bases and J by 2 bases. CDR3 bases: TGCAGCGTCACAGGGGCCAAAGATCAGGCTGGGGCCAACGTCCTGACTTTC. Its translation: CSVTGAKDQAGANVLTF.

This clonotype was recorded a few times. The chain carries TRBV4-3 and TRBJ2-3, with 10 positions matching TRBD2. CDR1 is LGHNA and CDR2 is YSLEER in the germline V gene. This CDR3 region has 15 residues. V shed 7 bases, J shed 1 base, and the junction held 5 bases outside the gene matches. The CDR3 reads CASTKGLAGTDTQYF. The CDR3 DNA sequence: TGCGCCAGCACCAAAGGACTAGCGGGCACAGATACGCAGTATTTT.

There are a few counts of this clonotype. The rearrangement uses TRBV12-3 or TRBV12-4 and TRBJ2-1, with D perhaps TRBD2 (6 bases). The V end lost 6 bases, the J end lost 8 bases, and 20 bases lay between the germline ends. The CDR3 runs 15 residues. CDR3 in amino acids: CASSPPRGIKDEQFF. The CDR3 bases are TGTGCCAGCAGCCCCCCTCGCGGGATTAAGGATGAGCAGTTCTTC.

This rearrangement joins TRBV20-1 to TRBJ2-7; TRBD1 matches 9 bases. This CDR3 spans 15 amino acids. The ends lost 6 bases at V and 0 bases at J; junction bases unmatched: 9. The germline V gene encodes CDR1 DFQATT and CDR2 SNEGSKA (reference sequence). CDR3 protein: CSAPTGGASSYEQYF. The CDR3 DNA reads TGCAGTGCCCCGACAGGGGGGGCCAGCTCCTACGAGCAGTACTTC.

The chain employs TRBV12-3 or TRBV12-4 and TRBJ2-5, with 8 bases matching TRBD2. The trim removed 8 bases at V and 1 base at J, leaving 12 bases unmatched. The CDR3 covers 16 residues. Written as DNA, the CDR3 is TGTGCCAGCCGCCCCGGGGGGGAGGTATCCCAAGAGACCCAGTACTTC. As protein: CASRPGGEVSQETQYF.